The 10 T cell receptor beta chains below were found in one sample sequenced in a study of blood T cell repertoires in COVID-19 (dated by TCRdb to the early 2020s). The library came from the immunoSEQ multiplex PCR assay. This immuneACCESS table, as held by TCRdb, lists in-frame sequences with V and J called but not all clones. Of the missing ones, under half trace to an unresolved V gene in checked studies; the others have no known cause. For this sample the table gives nearly 85,000 clones, of which 65% to 85% were detected only once. The ten biggest clones cover 15% to 20% of the sample. Sequencing was carried out using peripheral blood. All receptors come from an older woman with acute or convalescent COVID-19.

The chain combines TRBV21-1 with TRBJ1-2. TRBV21-1 is a recognized pseudogene. The CDR3 has 14 amino acids. CDR3 sequence (DNA): TGTGCCAGCACCGGATACGGGTCTAACTATGGCTACACCTTC. It codes for CASTGYGSNYGYTF.

This clone was seen a handful of times. This chain joins TRBV5-6 and TRBJ1-4; D not certain. The CDR3 totals 14 residues. The germline V gene has CDR1 SGHDT and CDR2 YYEEEE. Trimming cost V 0 bases and J 4 bases, with 7 bases left between them. CDR3 sequence reads: CASSLVRDNEKLFF. CDR3 bases: TGTGCCAGCAGCTTGGTACGGGATAATGAAAAACTGTTTTTT.

The chain uses TRBV5-1 and TRBJ2-5, with TRBD2 matching over 7 bases. The CDR3 consists of 18 residues. Germline V gene lookup returns CDR1 SGHRS and CDR2 YFSETQ. V lost 0 bases, J lost 5 bases, and 16 bases stayed unmatched. DNA of the CDR3: TGCGCCAGCAGCTTGGGGTTAGCGGGTAGCACCGAGCGGGAGACCCAGTACTTC. It encodes CASSLGLAGSTERETQYF.

This clone was seen only a few times. The CDR3 protein is CASSQSSVYGYTF. For the CDR3, the DNA is TGTGCCAGCAGCCAAAGTTCAGTGTATGGCTACACCTTC. This chain connects TRBV14 to TRBJ1-2; D remains unclear. Germline-derived CDR1 and CDR2 are SGHDN and FVKESK. CDR3 length: 13 residues. The ends were cut back, 2 bases at V and 5 bases at J, with 9 bases in the middle.

The rearrangement joins TRBV11-1 to TRBJ1-1; 10 bases map to TRBD1. The V segment lost 4 bases and the J segment 4 bases; nucleotides outside the gene matches: 9. The germline CDR1 and CDR2 sequences are SGHAT and FQDESV (reference sequence). This CDR3 is 16 amino acids long. CDR3 in DNA: TGTGCCAGCAGCTATAGACAGGGGGCGAGTAGCACTGAAGCTTTCTTT. Amino acids: CASSYRQGASSTEAFF.

The chain uses TRBV24-1 and TRBJ2-5; 7 nucleotides align to TRBD1. CDR1 and CDR2 (germline): KGHDR, SFDVKD. This CDR3 is built from 15 residues. After removal of 1 base from V and 3 bases from J, the junction contained 4 bases not matched to a gene. The CDR3, as DNA: TGTGCCACCAGTGATTTTCGACAGGGAAAAGAGACCCAGTACTTC. Its translation: CATSDFRQGKETQYF.

This chain links TRBV18 with TRBJ1-1, with D tentatively TRBD1 (6 bases). CDR1 KGHSH and CDR2 LQKENI come from the germline V gene. V lost 2 bases and J 8 bases, leaving 12 bases between the germline ends. The CDR3 covers 13 residues. Here the CDR3 reads CASSPKLQGEAFF. In DNA form, the CDR3 reads TGTGCCAGCTCACCAAAACTACAGGGCGAAGCTTTCTTT.

Only one count was recorded for this clone. The V call is TRBV3-1 (or the pseudogene TRBV3-2), the J call TRBJ2-1, with TRBD2 matching 13 bases. Germline values: CDR1 LGHDT, CDR2 YNNKEL (reference sequence). The V segment lost 3 bases and the J segment 10 bases; nucleotides outside the gene matches: 9. The CDR3 extends over 16 amino acids. The CDR3 DNA is TGTGCCAGCAGCCATGGACTAGCGGGAGTGGTCCCAGAGCAGTTCTTC. This gives the protein CASSHGLAGVVPEQFF.

The gene calls are TRBV7-6 and TRBJ2-5; 10 nucleotides line up with TRBD2. Germline trimming cut 5 bases from V and 5 bases from J; bases unmatched to any gene: 14. There are 17 residues in the CDR3. Germline V gene data show CDR1 as SGHVS and CDR2 as FNYEAQ. CDR3 region: CASSGVWTSGFGETQYF. CDR3 sequence (DNA): TGTGCCAGCAGCGGGGTGTGGACTAGCGGATTCGGCGAGACCCAGTACTTC. Together with reference TRBV7-6 and TRBJ2-5, the CDR3 gives the full variable domain: GAGVSQSPRYKVTKRGQDVALRCDPISGHVSLYWYRQALGQGPEFLTYFNYEAQQDKSGLPNDRFSAERPEGSISTLTIQRTEQRDSAMYRCASSGVWTSGFGETQYFGPGTRLLVL.

This chain uses TRBV6-6 with TRBJ1-1; tentatively, D is TRBD1 (5 bases). Germline CDR1 MNHNY, CDR2 SVGAGI (reference sequence). This CDR3 spans 16 amino acids. The germline V and J ends were trimmed by 0 bases and 12 bases, with 23 bases remaining between them. CDR3 in DNA: TGTGCCAGCAGTTACTCCCAGATCGTCAGGGAACTGAAGTCTTTCTTT. Protein product: CASSYSQIVRELKSFF.